The sequence of this T cell receptor (beta chain) was determined in a study of CXCR3-negative and CXCR3-positive naive CD8 T cells. A note on this clonotype: No antigen is known for it.

Study-level results: It was found that naive subsets had comparable surface CD5, and TCR strength was inferred from TRB CDR3 properties. Hydrophobicity was higher for TRB CDR3s found in CXCR3-positive naive cells than in CXCR3-negative naive cells. Diversity in memory CD8+ cells fell much lower than the comparably high levels seen in both naive subsets.

The CD45RO-CCR7+CD27+CD95- phenotype denoted naive CD8+ T cells. The CDR3 covers 14 residues. In preparing the TRB cDNA libraries, 5' RACE with UMI labels was used. TCRdb reanalyzed the 5' RACE reads, giving one entry per CDR3 protein sequence and no DNA. This repertoire includes around 88,000 distinct CDR3 sequences. This receptor was taken from a human donor in good health. Some clones in this sample may be carry-over from other donors' samples. The sequencing input was naive CXCR3+ CD8+ T cells from blood. Subset meaning: CD45RO-CCR7+CD27+CD95- naive CD8+ T cells expressing CXCR3 (TNR3+). V is TRBV12-3 or TRBV12-4 and J is TRBJ2-7; TCRdb's D call of TRBD1 is untestable without DNA. CDR3: CASSLEAGAREQYF.